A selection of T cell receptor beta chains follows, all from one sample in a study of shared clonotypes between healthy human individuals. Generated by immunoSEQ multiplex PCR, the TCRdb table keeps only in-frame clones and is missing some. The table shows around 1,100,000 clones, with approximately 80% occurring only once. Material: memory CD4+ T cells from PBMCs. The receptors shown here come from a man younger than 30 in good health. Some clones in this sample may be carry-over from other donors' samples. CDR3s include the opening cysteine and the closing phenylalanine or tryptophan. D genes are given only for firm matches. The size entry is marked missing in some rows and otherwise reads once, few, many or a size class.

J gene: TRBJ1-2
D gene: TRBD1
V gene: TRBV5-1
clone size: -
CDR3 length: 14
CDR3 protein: CASSSGTAPYGYTF
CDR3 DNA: TGCGCCAGCAGCTCCGGGACAGCTCCCTATGGCTACACCTTC

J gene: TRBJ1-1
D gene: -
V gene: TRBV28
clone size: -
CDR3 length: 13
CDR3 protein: CASSEGYYTEAFF
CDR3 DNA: TGTGCCAGCAGCGAAGGGTATTACACTGAAGCTTTCTTT

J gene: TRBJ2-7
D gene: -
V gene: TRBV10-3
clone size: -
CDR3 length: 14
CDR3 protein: CAISEKDSSRGQYF
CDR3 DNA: TGTGCCATCAGTGAAAAGGACTCCTCGCGGGGGCAGTACTTC

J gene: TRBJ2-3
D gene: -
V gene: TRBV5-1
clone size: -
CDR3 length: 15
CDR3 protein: CASNLQRRVVDTQYF
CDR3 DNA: TGCGCCAGCAACTTGCAGCGGAGGGTGGTAGATACGCAGTATTTT

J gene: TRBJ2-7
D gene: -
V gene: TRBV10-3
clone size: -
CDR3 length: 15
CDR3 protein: CAISVIGTGSDEQYF
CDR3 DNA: TGTGCCATCAGTGTGATCGGAACAGGGAGTGACGAGCAGTACTTC

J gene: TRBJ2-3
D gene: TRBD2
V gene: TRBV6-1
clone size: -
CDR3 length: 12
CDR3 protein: CASEGGADTQYF
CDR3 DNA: TGTGCCAGCGAGGGAGGGGCAGATACGCAGTATTTT

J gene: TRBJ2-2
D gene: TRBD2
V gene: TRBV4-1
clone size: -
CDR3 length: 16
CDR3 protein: CASSRPGGARTGELFF
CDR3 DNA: TGCGCCAGCAGCCGTCCGGGGGGGGCGCGCACCGGGGAGCTGTTTTTT

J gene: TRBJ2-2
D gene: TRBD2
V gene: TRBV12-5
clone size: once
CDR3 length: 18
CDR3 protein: CASGLVLGREGPSGELFF
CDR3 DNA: TGTGCTAGTGGTTTGGTACTGGGGCGGGAGGGCCCGTCCGGGGAGCTGTTTTTT

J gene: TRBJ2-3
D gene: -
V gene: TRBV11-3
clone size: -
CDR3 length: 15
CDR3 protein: CASSLGQGRSDTQYF
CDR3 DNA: TGTGCCAGCAGCTTAGGGCAGGGCCGTTCAGATACGCAGTATTTT

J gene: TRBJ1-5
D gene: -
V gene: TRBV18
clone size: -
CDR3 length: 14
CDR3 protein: CASSPLAVNQPQHF
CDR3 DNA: TGTGCCAGCTCACCATTGGCAGTCAATCAGCCCCAGCATTTT

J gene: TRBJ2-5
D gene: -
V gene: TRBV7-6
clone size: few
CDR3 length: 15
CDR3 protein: CASSLQTGRQETQYF
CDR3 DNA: TGTGCCAGCAGCTTACAAACAGGGCGCCAAGAGACCCAGTACTTC

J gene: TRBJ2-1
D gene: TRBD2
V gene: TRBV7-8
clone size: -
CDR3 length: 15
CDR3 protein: CASSLPGLAGDRKFF
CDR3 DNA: TGTGCCAGCAGCCTGCCGGGACTAGCGGGAGACAGGAAGTTCTTC

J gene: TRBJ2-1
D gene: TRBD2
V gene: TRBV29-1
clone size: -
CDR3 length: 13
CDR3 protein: CSVTSGRFGEQFF
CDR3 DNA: TGCAGCGTCACTAGCGGGAGGTTTGGGGAGCAGTTCTTC

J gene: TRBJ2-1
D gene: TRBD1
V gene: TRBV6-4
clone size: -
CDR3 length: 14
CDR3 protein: CAQPGQGHHNEQFF
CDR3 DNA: TGTGCCCAGCCGGGACAGGGACACCACAATGAGCAGTTCTTC

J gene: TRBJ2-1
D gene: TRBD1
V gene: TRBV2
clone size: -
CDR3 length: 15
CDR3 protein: CASSAGTGLYNEQFF
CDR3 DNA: TGTGCCAGCAGTGCCGGGACAGGGCTCTACAATGAGCAGTTCTTC

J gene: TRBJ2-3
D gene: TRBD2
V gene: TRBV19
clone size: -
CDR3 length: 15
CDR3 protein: CASSFLAGAADTQYF
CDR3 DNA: TGTGCCAGTAGTTTTCTAGCGGGAGCGGCAGATACGCAGTATTTT

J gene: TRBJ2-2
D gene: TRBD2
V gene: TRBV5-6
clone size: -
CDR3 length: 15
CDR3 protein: CASSRAGVRSGELFF
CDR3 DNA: TGTGCCAGCAGCAGAGCGGGAGTTCGGTCCGGGGAGCTGTTTTTT

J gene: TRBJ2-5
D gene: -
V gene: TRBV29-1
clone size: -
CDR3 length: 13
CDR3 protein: CSAGQRGQETQYF
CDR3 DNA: TGCAGCGCCGGACAAAGGGGGCAAGAGACCCAGTACTTC

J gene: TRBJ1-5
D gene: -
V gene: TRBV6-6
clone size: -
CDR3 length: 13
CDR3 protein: CASSYSIGQPQHF
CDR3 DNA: TGTGCCAGCAGTTACTCGATCGGTCAGCCCCAGCATTTT

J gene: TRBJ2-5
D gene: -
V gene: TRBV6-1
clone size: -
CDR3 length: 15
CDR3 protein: CASSGSGAGAKTQYF
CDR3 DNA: TGTGCCAGCAGTGGTAGCGGAGCAGGGGCCAAGACCCAGTACTTC

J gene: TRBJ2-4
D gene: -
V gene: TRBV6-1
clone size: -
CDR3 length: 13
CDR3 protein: CASSPISWDIQYF
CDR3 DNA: TGTGCCAGCAGTCCAATTTCTTGGGACATTCAGTACTTC

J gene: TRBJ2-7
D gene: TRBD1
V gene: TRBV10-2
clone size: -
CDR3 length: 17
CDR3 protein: CASSDPFSPGQGYEQYF
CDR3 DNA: TGCGCCAGCAGTGACCCTTTTAGCCCGGGACAGGGCTACGAGCAGTACTTC

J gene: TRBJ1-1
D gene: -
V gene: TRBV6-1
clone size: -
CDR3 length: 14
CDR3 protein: CASTLRRGRTEAFF
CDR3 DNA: TGTGCCAGCACCCTTAGGCGGGGGAGGACTGAAGCTTTCTTT

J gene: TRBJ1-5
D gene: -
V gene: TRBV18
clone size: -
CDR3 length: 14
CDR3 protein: CASSPINSNQPQHF
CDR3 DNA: TGTGCCAGCTCACCAATCAATAGCAATCAGCCCCAGCATTTT

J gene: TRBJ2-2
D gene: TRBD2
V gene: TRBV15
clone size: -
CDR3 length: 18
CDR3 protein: CATSREWGMAGDTGELFF
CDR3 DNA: TGTGCCACCAGCAGAGAGTGGGGCATGGCGGGAGACACCGGGGAGCTGTTTTTT

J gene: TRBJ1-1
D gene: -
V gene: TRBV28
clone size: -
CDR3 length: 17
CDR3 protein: CASSLMGRSSSREGAFF
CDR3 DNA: TGTGCCAGCAGTTTGATGGGACGGTCTTCGAGCCGGGAAGGAGCTTTCTTT

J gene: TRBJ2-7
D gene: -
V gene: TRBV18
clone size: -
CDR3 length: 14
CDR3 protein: CASSPPAGAYEQYF
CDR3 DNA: TGTGCCAGCTCCCCACCGGCGGGCGCGTACGAGCAGTACTTC

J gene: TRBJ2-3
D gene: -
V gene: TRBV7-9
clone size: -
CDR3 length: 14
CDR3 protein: CASSLGFPGANQYF
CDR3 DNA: TGTGCCAGCAGCTTAGGTTTCCCTGGGGCCAATCAGTATTTT

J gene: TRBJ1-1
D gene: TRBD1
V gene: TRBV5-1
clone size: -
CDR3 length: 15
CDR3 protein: CASSPLGQLNTEAFF
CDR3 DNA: TGCGCCAGCAGCCCTTTGGGACAGCTGAACACTGAAGCTTTCTTT

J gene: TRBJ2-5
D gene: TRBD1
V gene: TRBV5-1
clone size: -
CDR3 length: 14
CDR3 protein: CASRLDRARETQYF
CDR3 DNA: TGCGCCAGCAGACTGGACAGGGCTAGGGAGACCCAGTACTTC

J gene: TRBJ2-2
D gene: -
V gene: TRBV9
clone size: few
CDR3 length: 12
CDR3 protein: CASRGLGWELFF
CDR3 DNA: TGTGCCAGCAGAGGTCTTGGGTGGGAGCTGTTTTTT

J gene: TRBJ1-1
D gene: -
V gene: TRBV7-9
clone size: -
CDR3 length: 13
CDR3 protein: CASSLPPNTEAFF
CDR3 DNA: TGTGCCAGCAGCTTACCACCCAACACTGAGGCTTTCTTT

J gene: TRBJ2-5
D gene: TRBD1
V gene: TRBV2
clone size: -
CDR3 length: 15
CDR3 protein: CASSDRGLRGETQYF
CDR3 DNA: TGTGCCAGCAGTGACAGGGGGCTACGGGGAGAGACCCAGTACTTC

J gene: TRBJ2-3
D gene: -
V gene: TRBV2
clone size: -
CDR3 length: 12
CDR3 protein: CASSLGTDTQYF
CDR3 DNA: TGTGCCAGCAGCCTCGGGACCGATACGCAGTATTTT

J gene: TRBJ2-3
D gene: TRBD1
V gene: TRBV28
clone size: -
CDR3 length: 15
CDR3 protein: CASSWVGGRTDTQYF
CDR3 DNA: TGTGCCAGCAGTTGGGTAGGGGGCCGCACAGATACGCAGTATTTT

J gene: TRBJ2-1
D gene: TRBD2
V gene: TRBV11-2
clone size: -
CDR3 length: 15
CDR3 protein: CASSLAPGGYNEQFF
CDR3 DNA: TGTGCCAGCAGCTTAGCCCCGGGGGGCTACAATGAGCAGTTCTTC

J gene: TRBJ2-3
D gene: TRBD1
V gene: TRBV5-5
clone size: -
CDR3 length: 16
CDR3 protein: CASSLGGQAGTDTQYF
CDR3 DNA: TGTGCCAGCAGCTTGGGGGGACAGGCGGGCACAGATACGCAGTATTTT

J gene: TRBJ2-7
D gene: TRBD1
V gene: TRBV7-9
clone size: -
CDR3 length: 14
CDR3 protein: CASSFLTGDGEQYF
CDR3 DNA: TGTGCCAGCAGCTTTCTGACAGGGGACGGCGAGCAGTACTTC

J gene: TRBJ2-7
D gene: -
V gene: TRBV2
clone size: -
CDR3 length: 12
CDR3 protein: CASNGPAYEQYF
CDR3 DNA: TGTGCCAGTAATGGGCCAGCCTACGAGCAGTACTTC

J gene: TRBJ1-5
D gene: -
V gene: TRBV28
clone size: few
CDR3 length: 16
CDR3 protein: CASSFGGGAGRQPQHF
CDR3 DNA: TGTGCCAGCAGTTTCGGGGGAGGGGCGGGTCGTCAGCCCCAGCATTTT

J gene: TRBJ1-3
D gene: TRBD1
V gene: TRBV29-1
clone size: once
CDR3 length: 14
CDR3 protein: CSVVGQGVGNTIYF
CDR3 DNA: TGCAGCGTTGTGGGACAGGGGGTTGGAAACACCATATATTTT

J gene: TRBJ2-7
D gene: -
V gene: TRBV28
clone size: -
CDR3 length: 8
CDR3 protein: CASGEQYF
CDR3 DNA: TGTGCCAGCGGCGAGCAGTACTTC